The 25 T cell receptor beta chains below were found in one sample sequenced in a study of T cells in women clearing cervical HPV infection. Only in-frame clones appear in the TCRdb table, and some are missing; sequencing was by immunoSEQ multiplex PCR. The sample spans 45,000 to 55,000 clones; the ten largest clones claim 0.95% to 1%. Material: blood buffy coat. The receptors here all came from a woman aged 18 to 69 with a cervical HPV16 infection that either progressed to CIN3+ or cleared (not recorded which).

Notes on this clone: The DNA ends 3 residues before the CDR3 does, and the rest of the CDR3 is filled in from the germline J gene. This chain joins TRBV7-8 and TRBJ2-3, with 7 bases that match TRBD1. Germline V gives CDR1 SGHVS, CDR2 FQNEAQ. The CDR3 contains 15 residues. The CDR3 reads CASSLGRVTGQPQYF. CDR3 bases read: TGTGCCAGCAGCTTAGGTCGGGTTACGGGACAGCCG.

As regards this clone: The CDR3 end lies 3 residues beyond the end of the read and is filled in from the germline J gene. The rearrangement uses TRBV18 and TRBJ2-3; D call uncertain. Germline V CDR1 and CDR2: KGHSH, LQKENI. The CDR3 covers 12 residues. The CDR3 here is CASSANQETQYF. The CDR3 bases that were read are TGTGCCAGCTCAGCTAACCAAGAGACG.

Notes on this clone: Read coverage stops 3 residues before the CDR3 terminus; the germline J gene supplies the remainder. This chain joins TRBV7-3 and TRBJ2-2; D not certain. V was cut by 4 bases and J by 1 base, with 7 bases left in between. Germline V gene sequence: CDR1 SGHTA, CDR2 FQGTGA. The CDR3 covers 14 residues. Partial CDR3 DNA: TGTGCCAGCAGCTCCACTCAGAACACCGGGGAG. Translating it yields CASSSTQNTGE. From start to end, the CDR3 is CASSSTQNTGELFF.

CDR3 sequence: CASSLLGTYEQYF. The DNA read from the CDR3 is TGCGCCAGCAGCTTGCTAGGGACATACGAG. This chain links TRBV5-1 with TRBJ2-7, with D possibly matching TRBD1 (6 bases). The read is 3 residues too short to cover the CDR3 end, so that end is filled in from the germline J gene. The CDR3 totals 13 residues. V lost 1 base and J 4 bases, leaving 9 bases between the germline ends. Germline values: CDR1 SGHRS, CDR2 YFSETQ.

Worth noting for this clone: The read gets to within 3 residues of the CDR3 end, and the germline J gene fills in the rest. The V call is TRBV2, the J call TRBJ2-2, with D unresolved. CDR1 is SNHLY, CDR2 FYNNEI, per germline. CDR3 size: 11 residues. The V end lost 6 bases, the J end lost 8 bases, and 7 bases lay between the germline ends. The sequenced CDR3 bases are TGTGCCAGCAGGAGGCTTGGGGAG. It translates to CASRRLGE. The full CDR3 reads CASRRLGELFF. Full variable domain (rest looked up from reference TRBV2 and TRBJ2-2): EPEVTQTPSHQVTQMGQEVILRCVPISNHLYFYWYRQILGQKVEFLVSFYNNEISEKSEIFDDQFSVERPDGSNFTLKIRSTKLEDSAMYFCASRRLGELFFGEGSRLTVL.

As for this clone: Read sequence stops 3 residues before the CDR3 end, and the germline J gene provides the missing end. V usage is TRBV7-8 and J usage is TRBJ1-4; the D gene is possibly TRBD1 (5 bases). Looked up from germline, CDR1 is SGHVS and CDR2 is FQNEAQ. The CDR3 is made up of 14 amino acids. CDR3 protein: CASSLNRKGSPLFF. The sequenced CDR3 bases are TGTGCCAGCAGCTTAAACAGGAAGGGGTCACCA.

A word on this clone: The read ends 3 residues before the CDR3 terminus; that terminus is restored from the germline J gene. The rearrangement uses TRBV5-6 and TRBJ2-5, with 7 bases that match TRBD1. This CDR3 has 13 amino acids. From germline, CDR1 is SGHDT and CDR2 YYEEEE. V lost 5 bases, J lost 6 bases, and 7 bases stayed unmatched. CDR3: CASRAGGGKTQYF. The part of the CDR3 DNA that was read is TGTGCCAGCAGAGCAGGGGGTGGGAAGACC.

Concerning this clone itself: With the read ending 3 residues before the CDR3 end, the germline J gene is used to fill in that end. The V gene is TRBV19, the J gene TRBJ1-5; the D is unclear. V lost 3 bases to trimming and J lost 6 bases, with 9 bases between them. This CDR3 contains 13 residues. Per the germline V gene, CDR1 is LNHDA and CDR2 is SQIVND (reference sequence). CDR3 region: CASSMATGQPQHF. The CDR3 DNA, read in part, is TGTGCCAGTAGTATGGCCACGGGTCAGCCC.

The chain's CDR3 is CASSPLLSGLKKETQYF. The part of the CDR3 DNA that was read is TGCGCCAGCAGTCCGCTACTATCGGGACTTAAAAAAGAGACC. The V and J genes are TRBV5-1 and TRBJ2-5; perhaps TRBD2 as D (6 bases). From the germline J gene comes the end of the CDR3, since the read stops 3 residues before it. The CDR3 spans 17 residues. The germline V gene has CDR1 SGHRS and CDR2 YFSETQ. Trimming took off 5 bases at V and 3 bases at J, with 23 bases between the two ends.

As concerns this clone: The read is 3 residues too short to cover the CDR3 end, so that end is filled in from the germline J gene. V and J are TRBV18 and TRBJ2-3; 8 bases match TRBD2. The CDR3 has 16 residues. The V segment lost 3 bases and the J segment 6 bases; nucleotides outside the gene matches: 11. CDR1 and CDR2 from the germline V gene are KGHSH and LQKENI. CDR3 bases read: TGTGCCAGCTCACCGGGCCAGGAGCGGGGGATGGATACG. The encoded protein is CASSPGQERGMDT. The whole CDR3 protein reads CASSPGQERGMDTQYF.

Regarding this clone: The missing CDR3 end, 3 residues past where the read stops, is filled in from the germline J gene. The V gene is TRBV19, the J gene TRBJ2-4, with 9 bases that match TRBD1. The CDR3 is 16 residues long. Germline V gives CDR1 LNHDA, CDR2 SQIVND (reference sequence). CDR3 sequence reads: CASEGTGMIANYGQYF. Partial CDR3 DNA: TGTGCCAGCGAGGGGACAGGGATGATAGCTAACTATGGT.

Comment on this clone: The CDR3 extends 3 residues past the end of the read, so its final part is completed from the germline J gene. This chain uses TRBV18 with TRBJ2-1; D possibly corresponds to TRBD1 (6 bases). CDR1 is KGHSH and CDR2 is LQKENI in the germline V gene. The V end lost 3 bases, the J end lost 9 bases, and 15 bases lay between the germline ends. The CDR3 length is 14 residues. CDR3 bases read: TGTGCCAGCTCACCTGAGGCAGGGGCGGCTGAG. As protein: CASSPEAGAAE. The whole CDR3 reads CASSPEAGAAEQFF.

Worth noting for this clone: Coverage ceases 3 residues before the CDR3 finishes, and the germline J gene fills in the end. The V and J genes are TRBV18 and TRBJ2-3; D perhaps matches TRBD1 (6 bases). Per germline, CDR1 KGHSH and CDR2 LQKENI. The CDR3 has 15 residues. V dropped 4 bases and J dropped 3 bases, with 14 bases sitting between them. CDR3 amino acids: CASSLQGGGTDTQYF. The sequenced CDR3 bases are TGTGCCAGCTCACTACAGGGTGGCGGTACAGATACG.

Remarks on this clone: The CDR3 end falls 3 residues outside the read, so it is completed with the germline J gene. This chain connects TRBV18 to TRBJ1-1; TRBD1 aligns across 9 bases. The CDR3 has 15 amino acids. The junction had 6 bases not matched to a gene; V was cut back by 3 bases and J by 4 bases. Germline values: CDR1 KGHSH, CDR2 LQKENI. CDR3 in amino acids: CASSPLQGASTEAFF. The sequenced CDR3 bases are TGTGCCAGCTCACCTTTACAGGGGGCTAGCACTGAA.

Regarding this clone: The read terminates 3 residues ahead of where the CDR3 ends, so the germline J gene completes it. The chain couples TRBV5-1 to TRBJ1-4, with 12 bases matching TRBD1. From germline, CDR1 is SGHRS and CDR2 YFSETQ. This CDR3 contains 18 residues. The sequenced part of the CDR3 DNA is TGCGCCAGCAGCTTTCCGGGACAGGGGGCATCCTATAATTCACCA. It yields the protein CASSFPGQGASYNSP. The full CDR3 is CASSFPGQGASYNSPLFF.

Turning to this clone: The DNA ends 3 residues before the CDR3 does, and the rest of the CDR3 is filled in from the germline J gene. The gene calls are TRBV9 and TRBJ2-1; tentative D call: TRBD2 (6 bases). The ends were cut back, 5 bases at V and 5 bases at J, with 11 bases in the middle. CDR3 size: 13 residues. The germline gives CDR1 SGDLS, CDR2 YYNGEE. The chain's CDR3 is CASRGTSDNEQFF. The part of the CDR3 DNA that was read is TGTGCCAGCAGGGGGACTTCCGACAATGAG.

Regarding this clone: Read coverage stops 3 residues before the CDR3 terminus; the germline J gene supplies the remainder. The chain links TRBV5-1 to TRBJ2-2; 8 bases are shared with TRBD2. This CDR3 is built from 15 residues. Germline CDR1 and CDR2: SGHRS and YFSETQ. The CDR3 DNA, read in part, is TGCGCCAGCAGCTTGGCCGGACGGGAGGGGGAACCG. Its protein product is CASSLAGREGEP. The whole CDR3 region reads CASSLAGREGEPLFF.

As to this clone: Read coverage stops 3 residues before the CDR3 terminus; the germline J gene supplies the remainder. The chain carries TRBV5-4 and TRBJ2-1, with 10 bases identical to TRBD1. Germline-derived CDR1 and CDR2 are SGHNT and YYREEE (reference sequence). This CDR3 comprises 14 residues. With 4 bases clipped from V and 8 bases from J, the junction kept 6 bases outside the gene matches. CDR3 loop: CASSGGQGIYEQFF. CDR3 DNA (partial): TGTGCCAGCAGCGGGGGACAGGGGATTTATGAG.

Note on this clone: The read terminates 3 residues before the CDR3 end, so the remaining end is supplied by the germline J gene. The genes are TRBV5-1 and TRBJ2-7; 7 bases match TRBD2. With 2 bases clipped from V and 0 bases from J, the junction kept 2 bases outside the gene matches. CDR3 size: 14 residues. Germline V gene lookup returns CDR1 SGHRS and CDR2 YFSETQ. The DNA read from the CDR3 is TGCGCCAGCAGCTTCAGCGGGGCCTCCTACGAG. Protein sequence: CASSFSGASYE. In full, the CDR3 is CASSFSGASYEQYF.

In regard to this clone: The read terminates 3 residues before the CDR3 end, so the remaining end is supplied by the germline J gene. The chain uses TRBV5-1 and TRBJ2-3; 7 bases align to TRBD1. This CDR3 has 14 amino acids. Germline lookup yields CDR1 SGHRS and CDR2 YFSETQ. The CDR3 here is CASSLGTGNQPQYF. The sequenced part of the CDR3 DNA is TGCGCCAGCAGCTTGGGGACAGGCAATCAGCCG. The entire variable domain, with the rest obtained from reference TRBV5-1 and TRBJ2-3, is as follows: KAGVTQTPRYLIKTRGQQVTLSCSPISGHRSVSWYQQTPGQGLQFLFEYFSETQRNKGNFPGRFSGRQFSNSRSEMNVSTLELGDSALYLCASSLGTGNQPQYFGPGTRLTVL.

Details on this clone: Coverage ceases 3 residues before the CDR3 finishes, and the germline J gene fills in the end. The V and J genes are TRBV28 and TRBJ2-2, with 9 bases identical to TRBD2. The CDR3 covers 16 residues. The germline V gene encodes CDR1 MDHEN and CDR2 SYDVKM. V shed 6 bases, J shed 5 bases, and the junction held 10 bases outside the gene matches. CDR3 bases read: TGTGCCAGCAGGCCATATAGCGGGGGCAGTACCGGGGAG. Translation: CASRPYSGGSTGE. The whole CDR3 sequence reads CASRPYSGGSTGELFF.

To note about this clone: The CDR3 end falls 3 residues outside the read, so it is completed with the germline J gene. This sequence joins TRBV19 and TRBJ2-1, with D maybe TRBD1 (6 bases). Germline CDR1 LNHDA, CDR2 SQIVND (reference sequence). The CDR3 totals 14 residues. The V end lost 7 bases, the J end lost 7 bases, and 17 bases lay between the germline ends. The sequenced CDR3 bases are TGTGCCAGTAATGGGGCAGGGGTGGGGAATGAG. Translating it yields CASNGAGVGNE. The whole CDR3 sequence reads CASNGAGVGNEQFF. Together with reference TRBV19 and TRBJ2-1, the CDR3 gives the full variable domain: DGGITQSPKYLFRKEGQNVTLSCEQNLNHDAMYWYRQDPGQGLRLIYYSQIVNDFQKGDIAEGYSVSREKKESFPLTVTSAQKNPTAFYLCASNGAGVGNEQFFGPGTRLTVL.

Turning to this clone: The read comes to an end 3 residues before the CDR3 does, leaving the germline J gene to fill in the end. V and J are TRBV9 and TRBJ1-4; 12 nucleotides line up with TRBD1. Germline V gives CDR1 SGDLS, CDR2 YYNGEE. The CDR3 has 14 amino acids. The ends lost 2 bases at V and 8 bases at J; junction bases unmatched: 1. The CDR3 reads CASSVGQGAEKLFF. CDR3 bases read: TGTGCCAGCAGCGTGGGACAGGGGGCCGAAAAA.

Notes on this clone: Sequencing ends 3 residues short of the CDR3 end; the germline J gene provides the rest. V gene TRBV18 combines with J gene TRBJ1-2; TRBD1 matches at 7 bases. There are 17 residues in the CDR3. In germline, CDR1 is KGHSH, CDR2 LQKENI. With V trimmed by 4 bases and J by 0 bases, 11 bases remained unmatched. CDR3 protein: CASSRLTGSPANYGYTF. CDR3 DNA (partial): TGTGCCAGCTCACGCCTGACAGGGTCGCCAGCTAACTATGGC.

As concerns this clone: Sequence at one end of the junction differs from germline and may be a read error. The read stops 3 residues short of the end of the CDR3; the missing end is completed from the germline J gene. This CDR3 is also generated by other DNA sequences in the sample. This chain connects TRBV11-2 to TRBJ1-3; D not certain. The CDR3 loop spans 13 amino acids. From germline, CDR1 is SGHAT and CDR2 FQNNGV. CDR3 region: CASSFAAGNTIYF. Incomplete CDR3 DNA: TGTGCCAGCAGCTTTGCGGCTGGAAACACG.